A selection of T cell receptor beta chains follows, all from one sample in a study of blood T cell repertoires in COVID-19. This table comes from immunoSEQ multiplex PCR, and its TCRdb copy is limited to in-frame clones, with some not included. The sample records about 55,000 clones, 90% being singletons. Material: peripheral blood. These receptors all come from a man between 60 and 70 years old with acute or convalescent COVID-19. The CDR3 runs from the conserved cysteine through the conserved F or W. The D gene is left open where the match is weak. Clone size is not always given. Where it is, it says once, few, many or a class for expanded clones.

DNA | CDR3 | D | J | V | length | size
TGTGCCAGCAGCAAGCAGGGGTTAAACTATGGCTACACCTTC | CASSKQGLNYGYTF | . | TRBJ1-2 | TRBV2 | 14 | .
TGTGCCAGCAGTCGAGACACATACACTGAAGCTTTCTTT | CASSRDTYTEAFF | . | TRBJ1-1 | TRBV12-3/TRBV12-4 | 13 | .
TGTGCCAGCAGTCCCCATAGGGGAAGGAACGAGCAGTACTTC | CASSPHRGRNEQYF | . | TRBJ2-7 | TRBV28 | 14 | .
TGTGCCACCTTACCGGGACAGGCCAATCAGCCCCAGCATTTT | CATLPGQANQPQHF | TRBD1 | TRBJ1-5 | TRBV28 | 14 | .
TGTGCCAGCAGCTTAGCGACTCCGGGACTAGCGGGTTCAGGGGAGCTGTTTTTT | CASSLATPGLAGSGELFF | TRBD2 | TRBJ2-2 | TRBV7-9 | 18 | .
TGTGCCAGCAGCCAAGAGGTACCTCGGACAGGGACGTTCTACGAGCAGTACTTC | CASSQEVPRTGTFYEQYF | TRBD1 | TRBJ2-7 | TRBV4-2 | 18 | .
TGTGCCAGCAGCTTCCTAAGGAGGCCGTCCTACGAGCAGTACTTC | CASSFLRRPSYEQYF | . | TRBJ2-7 | TRBV5-6 | 15 | .
TGTGCCAGTAGTATAATTAGGGGGCCCCAGCATTTT | CASSIIRGPQHF | . | TRBJ1-5 | TRBV19 | 12 | once
TGTGCCAGCAGCTTAGTGTTGGGAGGGTCAAGCAATCAGCCCCAGCATTTT | CASSLVLGGSSNQPQHF | . | TRBJ1-5 | TRBV7-2 | 17 | .
TGTGCCAGTTTAAAGGGGGCTCGGGGGCAGCCCCAGCATTTT | CASLKGARGQPQHF | TRBD1 | TRBJ1-5 | TRBV2 | 14 | .
TGTGCCAGCAGCCAAGATTTCCGGACAGGGGGAGACGAGCAGTACTTC | CASSQDFRTGGDEQYF | TRBD1 | TRBJ2-7 | TRBV3-1/TRBV3-2 | 16 | .
TGTGCCAGCAGCCCCCGGGACAGTGCACAGTCCTACAATGAGCAGTTCTTC | CASSPRDSAQSYNEQFF | TRBD1 | TRBJ2-1 | TRBV3-1/TRBV3-2 | 17 | .
TGTGCCAGCAGTGCCGAACCTATGGCCCAGCATTTT | CASSAEPMAQHF | . | TRBJ1-5 | TRBV28 | 12 | .
TGTGCCAGCAGCGTAACCCCTAGCGGGACCCAACCTTCGTACGAGCAGTACTTC | CASSVTPSGTQPSYEQYF | TRBD2 | TRBJ2-7 | TRBV9 | 18 | .
TGTGCCAGCAGCTTGTCTCTAGCGGTCCCAACCCCAAACACAGATACGCAGTATTTT | CASSLSLAVPTPNTDTQYF | TRBD2 | TRBJ2-3 | TRBV5-4 | 19 | .
TGCGCCAGCAGCCTGGGACAGAACTCCTACGAGCAGTACTTC | CASSLGQNSYEQYF | TRBD1 | TRBJ2-7 | TRBV4-3 | 14 | .
TGTGCCAGTCAGGAAAGACAGGGGTCCTACAATGAGCAGTTCTTC | CASQERQGSYNEQFF | TRBD1 | TRBJ2-1 | TRBV7-2 | 15 | .
TGTGCCAGCTACCGACAGGGGGCTACTTACGAGCAGTACTTC | CASYRQGATYEQYF | TRBD1 | TRBJ2-7 | TRBV28 | 14 | .
TGCGCCAGCAGCTTGGGGACAGGGGGCACCTATGGCTACACCTTC | CASSLGTGGTYGYTF | TRBD1 | TRBJ1-2 | TRBV5-1 | 15 | .
TGTGCCAGCAGTTACACAGTCTTCACCGGGGAGCTGTTTTTT | CASSYTVFTGELFF | . | TRBJ2-2 | TRBV27 | 14 | .
TGTGCCAGCAGCTCCCCGGACAGAAGGGAAAAACTGTTTTTT | CASSSPDRREKLFF | . | TRBJ1-4 | TRBV28 | 14 | once
TGTGCCAGCAGTTTTTCTGGGGAGCTGTTTTTT | CASSFSGELFF | . | TRBJ2-2 | TRBV12-3/TRBV12-4 | 11 | .
TGTGCCAGCCGGGTAGGAGGAAACCAAGAGACCCAGTACTTC | CASRVGGNQETQYF | . | TRBJ2-5 | TRBV7-2 | 14 | .
TGTGCCAGCACCTCGGGCGGGAGCTCCTATAATTCACCCCTCCACTTT | CASTSGGSSYNSPLHF | . | TRBJ1-6 | TRBV25-1 | 16 | .
TGTGCCAGCACCGCACAGGGGGCCGGCTATGGCTACACCTTC | CASTAQGAGYGYTF | TRBD1 | TRBJ1-2 | TRBV6-5 | 14 | .
TGTGCCAGCAGCGGGGGGGCAAGCGATGAGCAGTTCTTC | CASSGGASDEQFF | . | TRBJ2-1 | TRBV11-3 | 13 | few
TGTGCCAGCAGCAAACCGACAGGGCTCATCGAGCAGTACTTC | CASSKPTGLIEQYF | TRBD1 | TRBJ2-7 | TRBV5-6 | 14 | .
TGTGCCAGCAGCTTAGTTACCGGGACTGCAGACAACAATGAGCAGTTCTTC | CASSLVTGTADNNEQFF | . | TRBJ2-1 | TRBV7-9 | 17 | .
TGTGCCAGTAGTGGGGCCAGAGTGGATACGCAGTATTTT | CASSGARVDTQYF | . | TRBJ2-3 | TRBV19 | 13 | .
TGTGCCAGCAGCCCCCGCTTTGATGGGAGGGATACGCAGTATTTT | CASSPRFDGRDTQYF | . | TRBJ2-3 | TRBV9 | 15 | .
TGTGCCAGCAGCCGCACGACAGAAAACACTGAAGCTTTCTTT | CASSRTTENTEAFF | . | TRBJ1-1 | TRBV14 | 14 | .
TGTGCCAGCAGCCCGGGAGGGGGACAGGGCTACAATGAGCAGTTCTTC | CASSPGGGQGYNEQFF | . | TRBJ2-1 | TRBV7-9 | 16 | .
TGTGCCAGCAGCTCCGCCGGGACAGGGCGCTACGAGCAGTACTTC | CASSSAGTGRYEQYF | TRBD1 | TRBJ2-7 | TRBV7-2 | 15 | .
TGTGCCAGCAGCCCCTGGACTAGCGGGTCCAATGAGCAGTTCTTC | CASSPWTSGSNEQFF | TRBD2 | TRBJ2-1 | TRBV9 | 15 | .
TGTGCCAGCTCACCGCTTCTGGGACAGGGCGGAGAGACCCAGTACTTC | CASSPLLGQGGETQYF | TRBD1 | TRBJ2-5 | TRBV18 | 16 | .
TGCGCCAGCAGCTTGGCAGGGGACCTCGGTGATGGCTACACCTTC | CASSLAGDLGDGYTF | . | TRBJ1-2 | TRBV5-1 | 15 | few
TGTGCCAGCAACACAAGACTAGCGGGAAGTGAGCAGTTCTTC | CASNTRLAGSEQFF | TRBD2 | TRBJ2-1 | TRBV27 | 14 | .
TGTGCCAGCAGTGAAGAGGGGGGGCAGCCCCAGCATTTT | CASSEEGGQPQHF | . | TRBJ1-5 | TRBV6-1 | 13 | .
TGTGCCAGCAGTTTATCCTATCGGGACAGGGTATTTACTAATGAAAAACTGTTTTTT | CASSLSYRDRVFTNEKLFF | TRBD1 | TRBJ1-4 | TRBV28 | 19 | .
TGTGCCAGCAGTTCGGGGGTAGTCAAAAACATTCAGTACTTC | CASSSGVVKNIQYF | . | TRBJ2-4 | TRBV6-2/TRBV6-3 | 14 | .
TGTGCCAGTAGTATTACACGGGATAATTACGAGCAGTACTTC | CASSITRDNYEQYF | . | TRBJ2-7 | TRBV19 | 14 | once
TGCGCCAGCAGCCCATTAGCGGGAGTCCCAGATACGCAGTATTTT | CASSPLAGVPDTQYF | TRBD2 | TRBJ2-3 | TRBV5-1 | 15 | .
TGTGCCTCCCGGGGGGGGAGTAGGTACGAGCAGTACTTC | CASRGGSRYEQYF | TRBD2 | TRBJ2-7 | TRBV11-3 | 13 | .
TGTGCCAGCAGTTACTCGATGGGACAGTTTCGGGCTTACCAGCCCCAGCATTTT | CASSYSMGQFRAYQPQHF | TRBD1 | TRBJ1-5 | TRBV6-2/TRBV6-3 | 18 | .
TGTGCCAGTAGTAAAACACATAGCAATCAGCCCCAGCATTTT | CASSKTHSNQPQHF | . | TRBJ1-5 | TRBV19 | 14 | .
TGTGCCAGCAGTACACGGGGAGCTGAAGCTTTCTTT | CASSTRGAEAFF | . | TRBJ1-1 | TRBV6-5 | 12 | .
TGTGCCTGGAGTAAATTGACTAGCGGGTTCTCCTACAATGAGCAGTTCTTC | CAWSKLTSGFSYNEQFF | TRBD2 | TRBJ2-1 | TRBV30 | 17 | .
TGTGCCAGCAGTGACACAGGGGTGGGTTCACCCCTCCACTTT | CASSDTGVGSPLHF | TRBD1 | TRBJ1-6 | TRBV2 | 14 | .